The 7 T cell receptor beta chains listed next were all sequenced from one sample in a study of sequential checkpoint blockade in melanoma. Repertoires were generated with immunoSEQ multiplex PCR, while TCRdb's copy carries only in-frame clones and drops some. This table has fewer than 6,500 clones, 20% to 25% appearing once. Indicated treatment: randomized to nivolumab then ipilimumab (arm A) or the reverse (arm B). This specimen was tumor tissue (inferred from file names), taken from a patient given nivolumab and ipilimumab in sequence. These receptors were collected from a human donor with melanoma.

In its sample, this clone ranks as medium-sized. This chain joins TRBV9 and TRBJ2-7, with a possible D match to TRBD2 (6 bases). Germline-derived CDR1 and CDR2 are SGDLS and YYNGEE. Trimming took off 5 bases at V and 9 bases at J, with 21 bases between the two ends. The CDR3 loop spans 14 amino acids. In DNA, the CDR3 is TGTGCCAGCAGTGGCGGGGTAAATTTGCTAGGGCAGTACTTC. Residues: CASSGGVNLLGQYF. The full variable domain, with the rest looked up from reference TRBV9 and TRBJ2-7, is DSGVTQTPKHLITATGQRVTLRCSPRSGDLSVYWYQQSLDQGLQFLIQYYNGEERAKGNILERFSAQQFPDLHSELNLSSLELGDSALYFCASSGGVNLLGQYFGPGTRLTVT.

CDR3 nucleotide sequence: TGTGCCAGCAGTTACGGGCGAGCGGAGGCCTACGAGCAGTACTTC. It codes for CASSYGRAEAYEQYF. The rearrangement uses TRBV6-8 and TRBJ2-7; TRBD2 is a possible D gene (5 bases). Deletions cut 2 bases from V and 2 bases from J, with 13 bases between. The germline CDR1 and CDR2 sequences are MNHGY and SAAAGT. The CDR3 extends over 15 amino acids.

The chain combines TRBV19 with TRBJ2-1, with a tentative D call TRBD2 (5 bases). The CDR3 is made up of 11 amino acids. The germline V gene encodes CDR1 LNHDA and CDR2 SQIVND (reference sequence). V lost 10 bases and J lost 9, with 13 bases in between. The CDR3: CATRGGREQFF. DNA for the CDR3: TGTGCCACACGCGGCGGGCGTGAGCAGTTCTTC.

The chain employs TRBV19 and TRBJ1-5, with D possibly being TRBD1 (5 bases). Germline CDR1 reads LNHDA; CDR2 reads SQIVND (reference sequence). Trimming removed 3 bases at V and 7 bases at J, with 7 bases between. This CDR3 spans 12 amino acids. The DNA of the CDR3 is TGTGCCAGTAGTATCAGGGACCAGCCCCAGCATTTT. Its protein product is CASSIRDQPQHF.

The J gene is TRBJ2-1, the V gene TRBV7-1, with TRBD2 as a possible D gene (5 bases). TRBV7-1 is flagged as an ORF with uncertain function. The germline V and J ends were trimmed by 7 bases and 4 bases, with 11 bases remaining between them. This CDR3 has 13 amino acids. The CDR3 sequence: CASTLGRYNEQFF. For the CDR3, the DNA is TGTGCCAGCACCCTGGGGAGATACAATGAGCAGTTCTTC.

The chain employs TRBV9 and TRBJ2-5; 13 bases align to TRBD2. The trim removed 0 bases at V and 2 bases at J, leaving 1 base unmatched. The V gene's germline CDR1 is SGDLS and CDR2 YYNGEE. This CDR3 region has 16 residues. Written as DNA, the CDR3 is TGTGCCAGCAGCGTAGTGGGACTAGCGGGACAAGAGACCCAGTACTTC. Its translation: CASSVVGLAGQETQYF.

Relative to its sample, this clone is medium-sized. The chain employs TRBV11-3 and TRBJ1-1, with TRBD1 identical over 9 bases. Germline V gene lookup returns CDR1 SGHNT and CDR2 YENEEA. V dropped 1 base and J dropped 4; count of bases not matched to a gene: 7. The CDR3 loop spans 16 amino acids. The CDR3 reads CASSLVEGQGGTEAFF. CDR3 bases: TGTGCCAGCAGCTTAGTGGAGGGACAGGGAGGCACTGAAGCTTTCTTT.